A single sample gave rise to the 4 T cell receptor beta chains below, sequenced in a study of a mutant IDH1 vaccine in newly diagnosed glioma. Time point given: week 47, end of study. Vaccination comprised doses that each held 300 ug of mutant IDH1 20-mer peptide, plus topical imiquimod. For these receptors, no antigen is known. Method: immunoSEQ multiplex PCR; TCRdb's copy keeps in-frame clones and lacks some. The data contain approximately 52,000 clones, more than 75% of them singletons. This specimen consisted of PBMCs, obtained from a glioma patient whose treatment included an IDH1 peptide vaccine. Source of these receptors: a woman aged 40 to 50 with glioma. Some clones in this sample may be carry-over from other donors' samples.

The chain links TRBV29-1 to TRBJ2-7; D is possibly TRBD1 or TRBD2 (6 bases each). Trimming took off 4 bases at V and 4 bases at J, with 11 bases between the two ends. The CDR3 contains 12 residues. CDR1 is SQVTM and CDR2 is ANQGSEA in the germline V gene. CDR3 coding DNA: TGCAGCGTTGTACAGGGAGGATACGAGCAGTACTTC. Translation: CSVVQGGYEQYF.

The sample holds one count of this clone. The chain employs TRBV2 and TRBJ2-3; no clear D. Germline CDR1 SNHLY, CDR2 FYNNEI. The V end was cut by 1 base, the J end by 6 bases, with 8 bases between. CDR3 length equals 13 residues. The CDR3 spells CASSEDRLDTQYF. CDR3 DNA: TGTGCCAGCAGTGAAGACCGCCTGGATACGCAGTATTTT.

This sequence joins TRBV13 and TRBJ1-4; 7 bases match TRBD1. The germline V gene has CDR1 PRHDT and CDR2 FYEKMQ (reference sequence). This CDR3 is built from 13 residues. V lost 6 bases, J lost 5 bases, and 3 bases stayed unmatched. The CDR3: CASRGTDNEKLFF. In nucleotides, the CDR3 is TGTGCCAGCAGAGGGACAGACAATGAAAAACTGTTTTTT.

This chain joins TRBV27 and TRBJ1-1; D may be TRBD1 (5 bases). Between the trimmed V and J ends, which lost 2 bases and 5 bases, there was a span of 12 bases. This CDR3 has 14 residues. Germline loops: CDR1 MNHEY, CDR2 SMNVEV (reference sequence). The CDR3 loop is CASSLNLRGTEAFF. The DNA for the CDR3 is TGTGCCAGCAGTTTAAATCTTAGGGGAACTGAAGCTTTCTTT.